The 2 T cell receptor beta chains below come from one sample, sequenced in a study of PD-1 blockade in mismatch repair-deficient tumors. Generated by immunoSEQ multiplex PCR, the TCRdb table keeps only in-frame clones and is missing some. The sample holds about 34,000 clones; about 85% are singletons and the top ten take more than 3%. The specimen comprised PBMCs, sampled 6 weeks after starting pembrolizumab. These receptors were obtained from an adult with mismatch repair-deficient cancer.

This clone was observed once. The chain recombines TRBV5-1 with TRBJ1-5, with 11 nucleotides matching TRBD1. This CDR3 has 14 residues. V trimming: 4 bases; J trimming: 7 bases; junction bases outside the gene matches: 4. Per germline, CDR1 SGHRS and CDR2 YFSETQ. CDR3 region: CASSRGQGGQPQHF. CDR3 in DNA: TGCGCCAGCAGCCGGGGACAGGGGGGCCAGCCCCAGCATTTT. The full variable domain, in which reference TRBV5-1 and TRBJ1-5 provide the parts outside the CDR3, is KAGVTQTPRYLIKTRGQQVTLSCSPISGHRSVSWYQQTPGQGLQFLFEYFSETQRNKGNFPGRFSGRQFSNSRSEMNVSTLELGDSALYLCASSRGQGGQPQHFGDGTRLSIL.

V is TRBV9 and J is TRBJ2-1, with D perhaps TRBD1 (5 bases). The ends were cut back, 0 bases at V and 0 bases at J, with 16 bases in the middle. CDR3 length equals 18 residues. Per germline, CDR1 SGDLS and CDR2 YYNGEE. CDR3: CASSVDPKDISSYNEQFF. Here the CDR3 DNA reads TGTGCCAGCAGCGTAGACCCAAAGGACATAAGCTCCTACAATGAGCAGTTCTTC.